The next 20 T cell receptor beta chains were all read from a single sample in a study of OX40 agonist ivuxolimab in advanced cancers. The table came from immunoSEQ multiplex PCR; TCRdb's copy has only in-frame clones and leaves some out. Of tens of thousands of clones listed, 92% were seen once; the top ten hold approximately 6.7%. The sample was CD4+ or CD8+ T cells sorted from blood, taken in a trial of the OX40 agonist ivuxolimab. The receptor set was obtained from an adult with an advanced solid tumor such as melanoma, head and neck, liver or kidney cancer.

The gene calls are TRBV4-1 and TRBJ1-2; D is ambiguous. CDR3 size: 13 residues. Between the trimmed V and J ends, which lost 0 bases and 6 bases, there was a span of 8 bases. CDR1 and CDR2 (germline): MGHRA, YSYEKL. The CDR3 DNA is TGCGCCAGCAGCCAAGAGGGAGGAAATGGCTACACCTTC. Encoded protein: CASSQEGGNGYTF.

The chain employs TRBV4-1 and TRBJ1-4; 8 bases are shared with TRBD1. This CDR3 region has 11 residues. V lost 9 bases and J lost 10; bases outside the gene matches: 4. Germline CDR1 reads MGHRA; CDR2 reads YSYEKL. CDR3 sequence reads: CASQGAGKLFF. CDR3 DNA sequence: TGCGCCAGTCAGGGGGCCGGAAAACTGTTTTTT.

The CDR3 DNA sequence: TGTGCCAGCAGCTTAGCGGCCAGGGGCACTGAAGCTTTCTTT. Its translation: CASSLAARGTEAFF. J is TRBJ1-1 and V is TRBV7-6; the D gene is possibly TRBD1 (6 bases). The CDR3 loop spans 14 amino acids. The germline V gene encodes CDR1 SGHVS and CDR2 FNYEAQ. V gave up 0 bases and J gave up 4 bases, with 9 bases separating them. Full variable domain (missing parts from reference TRBV7-6 and TRBJ1-1): GAGVSQSPRYKVTKRGQDVALRCDPISGHVSLYWYRQALGQGPEFLTYFNYEAQQDKSGLPNDRFSAERPEGSISTLTIQRTEQRDSAMYRCASSLAARGTEAFFGQGTRLTVV.

The chain recombines TRBV4-2 with TRBJ1-1; no firm D call. Trimming removed 1 base at V and 3 bases at J, with 6 bases between. Germline lookup yields CDR1 LGHNA and CDR2 YNFKEQ. The CDR3 has 13 residues. As DNA, the CDR3 is TGTGCCAGCAGCCAAGTAACCGACACTGAAGCTTTCTTT. Translating gives CASSQVTDTEAFF.

V and J are TRBV19 and TRBJ1-5, with 10 positions matching TRBD1. The CDR3 is made up of 18 amino acids. Per the germline V gene, CDR1 is LNHDA and CDR2 is SQIVND (reference sequence). The V segment lost 3 bases and the J segment 7 bases; nucleotides outside the gene matches: 15. CDR3 nucleotides: TGTGCCAGTAGTATGCAGCGCAGGACAGGGGGAGAAGGGCAGCCCCAGCATTTT. Its protein is CASSMQRRTGGEGQPQHF.

The J gene is TRBJ1-5, the V gene TRBV4-2; D is perhaps TRBD1 (5 bases). Trimming took off 0 bases at V and 4 bases at J, with 13 bases between the two ends. The CDR3 length is 16 residues. Germline CDR1 and CDR2: LGHNA and YNFKEQ. Here the CDR3 reads CASSQEARDGNQPQHF. CDR3 bases: TGTGCCAGCAGCCAAGAGGCCAGGGACGGAAATCAGCCCCAGCATTTT.

The gene calls are TRBV6-4 and TRBJ2-1; 10 bases match TRBD2. Germline V gene lookup returns CDR1 MRHNA and CDR2 SNTAGT. V lost 3 bases, J lost 4 bases, and 6 bases stayed unmatched. The CDR3 is 16 residues long. In DNA, the CDR3 is TGTGCCAGCAGTGATACAAGCGGGGGGGAATACAATGAGCAGTTCTTC. Its protein product is CASSDTSGGEYNEQFF.

V is TRBV5-4 and J is TRBJ2-5; 9 nucleotides line up with TRBD1. V dropped 0 bases and J dropped 4; count of bases not matched to a gene: 7. Germline V gives CDR1 SGHNT, CDR2 YYREEE (reference sequence). The CDR3 is 16 residues long. The CDR3 region is CASSLAGQGWRETQYF. In DNA, the CDR3 is TGTGCCAGCAGCTTGGCTGGACAGGGGTGGAGAGAGACCCAGTACTTC.

The chain employs TRBV28 and TRBJ2-1; 11 nucleotides agree with TRBD1. CDR1 is MDHEN and CDR2 is SYDVKM in the germline V gene. The CDR3 contains 13 residues. V was clipped by 8 bases and J by 5 bases; unmatched bases: 2. Here the CDR3 reads CASGQGAHNEQFF. Here the CDR3 DNA reads TGTGCCAGCGGACAGGGGGCGCACAATGAGCAGTTCTTC.

The chain uses TRBV30 and TRBJ2-3, with D possibly being TRBD2 (7 bases). Trimming shortened V by 3 bases and J by 3 bases, and 16 bases separated the two germline ends. Germline V gene data show CDR1 as GTSNPN and CDR2 as SVGIG (reference sequence). The CDR3 spans 15 residues. CDR3 DNA sequence: TGTGCCTGGAGAAATCCGGGGGGCTGGACAGATACGCAGTATTTT. As protein: CAWRNPGGWTDTQYF.

The CDR3 region is CASSLEEGNQPQHF. CDR3 in DNA: TGTGCCAGCAGCTTAGAGGAGGGCAATCAGCCCCAGCATTTT. J is TRBJ1-5 and V is TRBV7-8; no reliable D call. The CDR3 spans 14 residues. V dropped 1 base and J dropped 2 bases, with 6 bases sitting between them. Germline lookup yields CDR1 SGHVS and CDR2 FQNEAQ.

On this clone: At one end the junction does not follow the germline gene, possibly because of a read error. The genes are TRBV15 and TRBJ1-5; 9 positions agree with TRBD1. The CDR3 spans 15 residues. Germline CDR1 LNHNV, CDR2 YYDKDF (reference sequence). This CDR3 is CAISRDSGQGQPQHF. CDR3 in DNA: TGTGCCATCAGCAGAGATTCGGGACAGGGTCAGCCCCAGCATTTT.

The V call is TRBV2, the J call TRBJ1-6; D not certain. Germline CDR1 and CDR2: SNHLY and FYNNEI. The V end was cut by 6 bases, the J end by 2 bases, with 14 bases between. The CDR3 consists of 16 residues. CDR3 bases: TGTGCCAGCAGGGCGGGCCAGGCCACCTATAATTCACCCCTCCACTTT. Amino acids: CASRAGQATYNSPLHF.

This chain connects TRBV4-1 to TRBJ2-5, with 7 bases identical to TRBD2. Looked up from germline, CDR1 is MGHRA and CDR2 is YSYEKL. V lost 1 base to trimming and J lost 4 bases; unmatched junction nucleotides: 3. CDR3 length equals 14 residues. The CDR3 sequence is CASSQGGGAETQYF. CDR3 DNA sequence: TGCGCCAGCAGCCAAGGGGGAGGGGCAGAGACCCAGTACTTC.

This chain joins TRBV5-1 and TRBJ1-1; no clear D gene. The germline V gene has CDR1 SGHRS and CDR2 YFSETQ. Deletions cut 4 bases from V and 7 bases from J, with 8 bases between. The length of the CDR3 is 11 residues. CDR3 region: CASSENGEAFF. CDR3 nucleotides: TGCGCCAGCAGCGAAAACGGTGAAGCTTTCTTT.

The chain combines TRBV6-1 with TRBJ2-3, with a possible D match to TRBD1 (5 bases). Germline V gene lookup returns CDR1 MNHNS and CDR2 SASEGT. This CDR3 has 15 amino acids. V was pared by 2 bases and J by 5 bases, with 14 bases between. CDR3: CASSEWFREGDTQYF. CDR3 DNA sequence: TGTGCCAGCAGTGAATGGTTCAGGGAAGGAGATACGCAGTATTTT.

The chain has TRBV11-2 and TRBJ2-7; D is perhaps TRBD2 (5 bases). Trimming removed 4 bases at V and 3 bases at J, with 10 bases between. Germline CDR1 is SGHAT and CDR2 is FQNNGV. The CDR3 contains 13 residues. CDR3: CASSSGVNYEQYV. CDR3 nucleotide sequence: TGTGCCAGCAGCTCCGGGGTAAACTACGAGCAGTACGTC.

This rearrangement joins TRBV6-5 to TRBJ1-6; 8 nucleotides agree with TRBD1. The CDR3 length is 15 residues. V was clipped by 6 bases and J by 7 bases; unmatched bases: 8. Per the germline V gene, CDR1 is MNHEY and CDR2 is SVGAGI. CDR3 residues: CASSETGQVNSPLHF. The CDR3 bases are TGTGCCAGCAGCGAGACGGGACAGGTGAATTCACCCCTCCACTTT.

V usage is TRBV4-1 and J usage is TRBJ2-5; the D gene is possibly TRBD2 (6 bases). The J call may not be correct, given that the DNA end is closer to TRBJ2-7. CDR3 length equals 16 residues. Looked up from germline, CDR1 is MGHRA and CDR2 is YSYEKL. The CDR3 coding sequence is TGCGCCAGCAGCCAAGGTTGGCCGGGAGCATCCTACGAGCAGTACTTC. This sequence encodes CASSQGWPGASYEQYF.

The rearrangement joins TRBV7-3 to TRBJ1-2; D is perhaps TRBD1 (6 bases). CDR1 and CDR2 from the germline V gene are SGHTA and FQGTGA. CDR3 length: 15 residues. Trimming took 3 bases from V and 3 from J, leaving 14 bases between them. CDR3 loop: CASSLGAGVDYGYTF. In DNA form, the CDR3 reads TGTGCCAGCAGCTTGGGGGCAGGGGTCGACTATGGCTACACCTTC.